The 23 T cell receptor beta chains presented below share a single source sample, sequenced in a study of blood T cell repertoires in COVID-19. Sequencing used immunoSEQ multiplex PCR; TCRdb keeps in-frame clones, though not all of them. The data contain tens of thousands of clones, approximately 88% of them singletons. Sequenced: peripheral blood. The receptors were gathered from a human donor in a cohort sampled during active COVID-19.

The CDR3 reads CASSLAGQGGTDTQYF. The CDR3, as DNA: TGCGCCAGCAGCTTGGCCGGGCAGGGGGGTACAGATACGCAGTATTTT. The rearrangement joins TRBV5-1 to TRBJ2-3, with D possibly TRBD1 on 7 matching bases. This CDR3 spans 16 amino acids. CDR1 and CDR2 (germline): SGHRS, YFSETQ. V was shortened by 0 bases and J by 3 bases, with 14 bases between the two germline ends.

In this sample, this clone turned up once. CDR3 DNA sequence: TGCGCCAGCAGCACAACAGCCTACGAGCAGTACTTC. Its protein is CASSTTAYEQYF. The rearrangement links TRBV5-1 to TRBJ2-7; no clear D. CDR1 and CDR2 from the germline V gene are SGHRS and YFSETQ. V was pared by 4 bases and J by 2 bases, with 7 bases between. The CDR3 consists of 12 residues.

This rearrangement joins TRBV5-1 to TRBJ2-7, with 9 nucleotides matching TRBD2. The V gene's germline CDR1 is SGHRS and CDR2 YFSETQ. This CDR3 has 16 residues. V lost 5 bases, J lost 1 base, and 10 bases stayed unmatched. This chain's CDR3 is CASSRGASGVSYEQYF. The CDR3 nucleotides are TGCGCCAGCAGTCGAGGGGCTAGCGGGGTGTCCTACGAGCAGTACTTC.

V usage is TRBV12-3 or TRBV12-4 and J usage is TRBJ1-2; no clear D gene. V was trimmed by 7 bases and J by 6 bases, leaving 15 bases between them. CDR3 length equals 13 residues. The CDR3 DNA sequence: TGTGCCAGCACCTACCCCAACAGAGATGGCTACACCTTC. It translates to CASTYPNRDGYTF.

Notes on this clone: The junction does not match germline at one end; this may be a read error. This chain links TRBV7-7 with TRBJ2-3; 10 nucleotides match TRBD2. CDR1 is SSHAT and CDR2 is FNYEAQ in the germline V gene (reference sequence). The CDR3 is 15 residues long. CDR3 coding DNA: TGTGCTAGCAGCCTGACTAGCGGGAGCACAGATACGCAGTATTTT. It codes for CASSLTSGSTDTQYF.

The rearrangement uses TRBV7-2 and TRBJ1-6, with unresolved D. Germline lookup yields CDR1 SGHTA and CDR2 FQGNSA. The V end lost 1 base, the J end lost 9 bases, and 13 bases lay between the germline ends. This CDR3 spans 15 amino acids. CDR3 in DNA: TGTGCCAGCAGCTTAGAGGGCACACGGGGTTCACCCCTCCACTTT. It yields the protein CASSLEGTRGSPLHF.

The J gene is TRBJ2-2, the V gene TRBV4-2; D is ambiguous. CDR1 LGHNA and CDR2 YNFKEQ come from the germline V gene. The CDR3 is made up of 15 amino acids. V lost 0 bases and J 6 bases, leaving 11 bases between the germline ends. CDR3 amino acids: CASSQEDGLAGELFF. In DNA form, the CDR3 reads TGTGCCAGCAGCCAAGAGGATGGGCTTGCCGGGGAGCTGTTTTTT.

The chain is built from TRBV5-8 and TRBJ1-5; D is perhaps TRBD1 (6 bases). The CDR3 sequence is 17 residues long. Germline lookup yields CDR1 SGHTS and CDR2 YDEGEE. V dropped 4 bases and J dropped 6 bases, with 23 bases sitting between them. The CDR3 here is CASSRRGGLGRSQPQHF. For the CDR3, the DNA is TGTGCCAGCAGCAGGAGGGGGGGGCTTGGTCGGAGTCAGCCCCAGCATTTT.

This rearrangement joins TRBV9 to TRBJ2-7, with D perhaps matching TRBD2 (5 bases). This CDR3 is 15 amino acids long. V shed 5 bases and J shed 5 bases, with 20 bases lying between them. The V gene's germline CDR1 is SGDLS and CDR2 YYNGEE. For the CDR3, the DNA is TGTGCCAGCAGTCGTGCCGGGGAGCAGGTGCACGAGCAGTACTTC. Protein sequence: CASSRAGEQVHEQYF.

This rearrangement joins TRBV6-5 to TRBJ1-3; D is undetermined. CDR1 is MNHEY, CDR2 SVGAGI, per germline. V was clipped by 6 bases and J by 0 bases, with 12 bases between them. The CDR3 totals 15 residues. Here the CDR3 DNA reads TGTGCCAGCAGACCGGGGAAGAGCTCTGGAAACACCATATATTTT. Protein product: CASRPGKSSGNTIYF.

The V gene is TRBV5-4, the J gene TRBJ2-1, with D maybe TRBD1 (6 bases). Trimming removed 6 bases at V and 4 bases at J, with 14 bases between. CDR1 is SGHNT and CDR2 is YYREEE in the germline V gene (reference sequence). This CDR3 contains 14 residues. The CDR3 sequence is CASKSGDKYNEQFF. CDR3 DNA: TGTGCCAGCAAATCCGGGGACAAGTACAATGAGCAGTTCTTC.

This chain uses TRBV3-1 (or the pseudogene TRBV3-2) with TRBJ2-2; D is ambiguous. The germline gives CDR1 LGHDT, CDR2 YNNKEL (reference sequence). V lost 1 base and J lost 5, with 11 bases in between. CDR3 length equals 15 residues. This CDR3 reads CASSQVLTGTGELFF. CDR3 in DNA: TGTGCCAGCAGCCAAGTACTGACTGGAACCGGGGAGCTGTTTTTT.

CDR3 sequence (DNA): TGTGCCTCGACCCCGGCCCACAGGGGTGGGACTGAAGCTTTCTTT. This encodes CASTPAHRGGTEAFF. The rearrangement links TRBV30 to TRBJ1-1; TRBD1 aligns across 7 bases. Germline V gene lookup returns CDR1 GTSNPN and CDR2 SVGIG (reference sequence). This CDR3 is built from 15 residues. The junction had 16 bases not matched to a gene; V was cut back by 7 bases and J by 5 bases.

This clone was found a few times. V is TRBV7-3 and J is TRBJ2-3; TRBD2 matches 8 bases. Trimming at V came to 3 bases and at J to 8 bases, leaving 7 bases not matched to a gene. This CDR3 contains 14 residues. Germline lookup yields CDR1 SGHTA and CDR2 FQGTGA. The CDR3, as DNA: TGTGCCAGCAGCTTGTTAGCGGGAAGTAGTACGCAGTATTTT. Protein sequence: CASSLLAGSSTQYF.

On this clone itself: The sample holds other DNA sequences that translate to the same CDR3. V is TRBV5-1 and J is TRBJ2-3; 11 bases are shared with TRBD2. The CDR3 has 15 amino acids. Unmatched junction bases numbered 3, after V lost 3 bases and J lost 3 bases. Germline V gene lookup returns CDR1 SGHRS and CDR2 YFSETQ. CDR3 in amino acids: CASSSGTSGTDTQYF. The CDR3 DNA sequence: TGCGCCAGCAGCTCCGGGACTAGCGGTACAGATACGCAGTATTTT.

The chain joins TRBV7-9 to TRBJ2-7; 7 bases map to TRBD1. The germline V gene encodes CDR1 SEHNR and CDR2 FQNEAQ (reference sequence). CDR3 length equals 13 residues. The V gene end was trimmed by 7 bases and the J gene end by 5 bases; junction bases not matched to a gene: 8. CDR3 nucleotides: TGTGCCAGCACCATCAGGGGGAAGCACGAGCAGTACTTC. It yields the protein CASTIRGKHEQYF.

The rearrangement links TRBV4-2 to TRBJ1-1; 7 positions agree with TRBD1. Germline CDR1 reads LGHNA; CDR2 reads YNFKEQ. The CDR3 length is 16 residues. Trimming at V came to 0 bases and at J to 2 bases, leaving 6 bases not matched to a gene. This CDR3 reads CASSQEDRRINTEAFF. CDR3 in DNA: TGTGCCAGCAGCCAAGAGGACAGGAGGATAAACACTGAAGCTTTCTTT.

The chain couples TRBV30 to TRBJ1-2; the D is unclear. This CDR3 spans 14 amino acids. Germline V gene lookup returns CDR1 GTSNPN and CDR2 SVGIG (reference sequence). V shed 1 base and J shed 2 bases, with 11 bases lying between them. The CDR3 is CAWSEPGSNYGYTF. The CDR3 coding sequence is TGTGCCTGGAGTGAACCGGGAAGCAACTATGGCTACACCTTC.

The chain joins TRBV11-1 to TRBJ2-7; 7 nucleotides line up with TRBD2. Per the germline V gene, CDR1 is SGHAT and CDR2 is FQDESV (reference sequence). The CDR3 is made up of 16 amino acids. V was clipped by 4 bases and J by 3 bases; unmatched bases: 12. For the CDR3, the DNA is TGTGCCAGCAGCTCTGGCCCTACGGGGGGTGGCTACGAGCAGTACTTC. Its protein product is CASSSGPTGGGYEQYF.

This chain links TRBV7-6 with TRBJ2-1, with 9 bases identical to TRBD1. The germline CDR1 and CDR2 sequences are SGHVS and FNYEAQ. The trim removed 1 base at V and 6 bases at J, leaving 1 base unmatched. This CDR3 contains 14 residues. The CDR3 DNA reads as TGTGCCAGCAGCTTAGTGGGACAGGGCAATGAGCAGTTCTTC. It translates to CASSLVGQGNEQFF.

V and J are TRBV3-1 (or the pseudogene TRBV3-2) and TRBJ1-1; no definite D call. CDR3 length: 14 amino acids. The V gene's germline CDR1 is LGHDT and CDR2 YNNKEL (reference sequence). V lost 0 bases, J lost 0 bases, and 5 bases lay in between. CDR3 in amino acids: CASSQEKLNTEAFF. CDR3 DNA: TGTGCCAGCAGCCAAGAAAAGCTGAACACTGAAGCTTTCTTT.

CDR3 nucleotide sequence: TGTGCCAGCAGCGTAGGTAGTTGGACTGAAGCTTTCTTT. It yields the protein CASSVGSWTEAFF. This chain joins TRBV9 and TRBJ1-1; no clear D. V gave up 0 bases and J gave up 5 bases, with 8 bases separating them. Per germline, CDR1 SGDLS and CDR2 YYNGEE. This CDR3 comprises 13 residues.

The chain has TRBV7-8 and TRBJ1-6; 11 bases align to TRBD1. V dropped 5 bases and J dropped 10; count of bases not matched to a gene: 10. CDR3 size: 16 residues. Germline V CDR1 and CDR2: SGHVS, FQNEAQ. CDR3 region: CASSPRTGGLGSPLHF. CDR3 sequence (DNA): TGTGCCAGCAGCCCGCGGACAGGGGGCCTTGGGTCACCCCTCCACTTT.